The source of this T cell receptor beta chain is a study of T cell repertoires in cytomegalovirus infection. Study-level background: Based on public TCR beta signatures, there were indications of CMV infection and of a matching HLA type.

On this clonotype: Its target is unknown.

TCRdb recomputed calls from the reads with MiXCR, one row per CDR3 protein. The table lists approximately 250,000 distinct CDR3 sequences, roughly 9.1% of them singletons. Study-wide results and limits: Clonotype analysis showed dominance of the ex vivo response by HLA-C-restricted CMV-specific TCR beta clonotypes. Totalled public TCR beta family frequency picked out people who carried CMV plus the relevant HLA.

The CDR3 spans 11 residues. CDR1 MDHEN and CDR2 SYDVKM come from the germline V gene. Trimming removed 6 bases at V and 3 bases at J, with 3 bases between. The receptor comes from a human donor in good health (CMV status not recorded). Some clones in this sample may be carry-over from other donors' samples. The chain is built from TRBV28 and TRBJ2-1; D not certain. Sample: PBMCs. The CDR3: CASRDYNEQFF. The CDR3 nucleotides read TGTGCCAGCAGGGACTACAATGAGCAGTTCTTC. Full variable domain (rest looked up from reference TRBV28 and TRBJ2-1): DVKVTQSSRYLVKRTGEKVFLECVQDMDHENMFWYRQDPGLGLRLIYFSYDVKMKEKGDIPEGYSVSREKKERFSLILESASTNQTSMYLCASRDYNEQFFGPGTRLTVL.